This T cell receptor (beta chain) was sequenced in a study of technical replicates of blood from a handful of donors. The data were produced by immunoSEQ multiplex PCR, yet TCRdb's version contains in-frame clones alone and is incomplete. The repertoire includes about 84,000 clones, roughly 92% of them detected once, and roughly 0.25% sits in the top ten. Germline V gene lookup returns CDR1 SEHNR and CDR2 FQNEAQ (reference sequence). This CDR3 comprises 13 residues. J was trimmed by 8 bases and V by 4 bases; bases with no gene match: 7. The sequencing input was T cells isolated from PBMCs. The sequence came from a human donor in good health. The chain couples TRBV7-9 to TRBJ1-2; 7 positions match TRBD1. The CDR3 here is CASSSRQGGGYTF. CDR3 bases: TGTGCCAGCAGCTCCAGACAGGGAGGAGGCTACACCTTC.